This T cell receptor beta chain was sequenced during a study of monozygotic twins with inflammatory bowel disease. Study-level points and caveats: Twin pairs that were concordant did not differ from discordant pairs in repertoire similarity, possibly from limited power.

TCRdb reanalyzed the 5' RACE reads, giving one entry per CDR3 protein sequence and no DNA. The sample table includes more than 300,000 distinct CDR3 sequences. Whole blood that had not undergone T cell sorting provided the isolated total RNA. Per the germline V gene, CDR1 is DFQATT and CDR2 is SNEGSKA (reference sequence). The CDR3 is 12 amino acids. Concerning this clonotype: The antigen is not known.

The V and J genes are TRBV20-1 and TRBJ2-7; lacking DNA, the TRBD2 call made by TCRdb goes unchecked. The sequencing sample was made of blood. The receptor was isolated from a human donor with ulcerative colitis or Crohn's disease, or a healthy co-twin of an affected twin (not recorded which). This CDR3 is CSGSPLIYEQYF.